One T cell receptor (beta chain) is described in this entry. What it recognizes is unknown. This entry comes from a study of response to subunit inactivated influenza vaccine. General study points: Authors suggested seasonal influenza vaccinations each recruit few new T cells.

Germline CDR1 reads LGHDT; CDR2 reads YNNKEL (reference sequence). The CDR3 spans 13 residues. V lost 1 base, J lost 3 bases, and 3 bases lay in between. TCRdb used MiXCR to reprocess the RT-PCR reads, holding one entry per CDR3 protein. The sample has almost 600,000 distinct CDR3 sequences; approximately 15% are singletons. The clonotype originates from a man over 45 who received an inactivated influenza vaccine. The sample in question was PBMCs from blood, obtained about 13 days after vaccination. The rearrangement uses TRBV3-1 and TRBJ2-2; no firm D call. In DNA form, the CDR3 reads TGTGCCAGCAGCCAAGTTCACACCGGGGAGCTGTTTTTT. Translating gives CASSQVHTGELFF.